This T cell receptor (beta chain) came from a study of blood T cell repertoires in COVID-19. Some clones are missing from TCRdb's copy, which holds only in-frame ones; the method was immunoSEQ multiplex PCR. The table records around 330,000 clones, 75% to 90% of them present only once. The CDR3 has 14 amino acids. Germline V gene data show CDR1 as MNHEY and CDR2 as SVGEGT. V lost 7 bases, J lost 2 bases, and 8 bases stayed unmatched. The receptor was derived from a man between 60 and 70 years old who had recovered from COVID-19. The sequencing input was PBMCs or T cells enriched from blood (not recorded which). This chain connects TRBV6-2 or TRBV6-3 to TRBJ2-7, with TRBD1 matching 7 bases. The CDR3 loop is CASIPPGQTYEQYF. The CDR3 DNA is TGTGCCAGCATCCCTCCGGGACAGACCTACGAGCAGTACTTC.